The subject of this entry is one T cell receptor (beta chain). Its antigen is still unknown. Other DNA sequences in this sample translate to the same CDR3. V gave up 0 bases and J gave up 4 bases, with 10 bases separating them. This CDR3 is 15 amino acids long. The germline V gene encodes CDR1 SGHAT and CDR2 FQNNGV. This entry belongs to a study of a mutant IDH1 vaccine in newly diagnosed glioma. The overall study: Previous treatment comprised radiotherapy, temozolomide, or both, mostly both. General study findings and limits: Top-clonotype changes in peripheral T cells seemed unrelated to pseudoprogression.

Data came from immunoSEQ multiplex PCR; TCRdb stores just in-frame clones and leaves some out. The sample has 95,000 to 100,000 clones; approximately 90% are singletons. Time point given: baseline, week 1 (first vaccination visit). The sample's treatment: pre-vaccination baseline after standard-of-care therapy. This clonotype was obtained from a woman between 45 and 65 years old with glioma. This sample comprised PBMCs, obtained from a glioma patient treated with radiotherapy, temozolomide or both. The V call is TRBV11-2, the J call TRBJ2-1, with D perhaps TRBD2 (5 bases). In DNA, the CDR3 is TGTGCCAGCAGCTTAGAAGCGGTAGGATACAATGAGCAGTTCTTC. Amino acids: CASSLEAVGYNEQFF. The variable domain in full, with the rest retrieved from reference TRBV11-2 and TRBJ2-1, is EAGVAQSPRYKIIEKRQSVAFWCNPISGHATLYWYQQILGQGPKLLIQFQNNGVVDDSQLPKDRFSAERLKGVDSTLKIQPAKLEDSAVYLCASSLEAVGYNEQFFGPGTRLTVL.